These 13 T cell receptor beta chains share one sample of origin, sequenced in a study of response to subunit inactivated influenza vaccine. TCRdb itself ran the RT-PCR reads through MiXCR, one entry per CDR3 protein. The repertoire holds fewer than 750,000 distinct CDR3 sequences, with less than 15% as singletons. Sequences were derived from PBMCs from blood, sampled about 11 days after vaccination. The receptors originated from a man between 50 and 59 years old who received an inactivated influenza vaccine.

The chain couples TRBV12-3 or TRBV12-4 to TRBJ1-5, with D possibly matching TRBD1 (5 bases). The V and J ends lost 3 bases and 6 bases respectively, with 9 bases between them. CDR3 length equals 13 residues. Here the CDR3 DNA reads TGTGCCAGCAGTTTCGGGGGGAGTCAGCCCCAGCATTTT. Protein: CASSFGGSQPQHF.

The chain employs TRBV4-3 and TRBJ2-2; D is ambiguous. Germline-derived CDR1 and CDR2 are LGHNA and YSLEER. The CDR3 is 14 amino acids. Trimming took 6 bases from V and 3 from J, leaving 11 bases between them. This CDR3 is CASRIKQDTGELFF. The CDR3 DNA reads as TGCGCCAGCAGAATAAAGCAGGACACCGGGGAGCTGTTTTTT.

This sequence joins TRBV12-3 or TRBV12-4 and TRBJ1-1, with 7 bases aligning to TRBD1. This CDR3 has 13 residues. Germline trimming cut 5 bases from V and 10 bases from J; bases unmatched to any gene: 10. CDR3 coding DNA: TGTGCCAGCAGTCAGGCTCTCACAGGGGTAGCTTTCTTT. Translating it yields CASSQALTGVAFF.

This clonotype was counted ten times or more. The chain carries TRBV12-3 or TRBV12-4 and TRBJ2-1; no definite D call. Trimming left V 2 bases short and J 7 bases short, with 9 bases between. CDR3 length equals 13 residues. The CDR3 region has the DNA TGTGCCAGCAGTTTAAGGCAGGCGAATGAGCAGTTCTTC. The encoded protein is CASSLRQANEQFF.

The CDR3 sequence: CASSLGPQGGGEAQYF. The CDR3 coding sequence is TGTGCCAGCAGCTTAGGTCCCCAGGGCGGGGGGGAGGCCCAGTACTTC. This sequence joins TRBV7-2 and TRBJ2-5, with 9 bases lining up with TRBD2. Germline loops: CDR1 SGHTA, CDR2 FQGNSA. After removal of 1 base from V and 9 bases from J, the junction contained 12 bases not matched to a gene. This CDR3 is 16 amino acids long. The variable domain in full, with the rest retrieved from reference TRBV7-2 and TRBJ2-5, is GAGVSQSPSNKVTEKGKDVELRCDPISGHTALYWYRQSLGQGLEFLIYFQGNSAPDKSGLPSDRFSAERTGGSVSTLTIQRTQQEDSAVYLCASSLGPQGGGEAQYFGPGTRLLVL.

This clonotype was counted at least ten times. This chain connects TRBV5-1 to TRBJ2-3; D is unresolved. Trimming took off 2 bases at V and 0 bases at J, with 7 bases between the two ends. In germline, CDR1 is SGHRS, CDR2 YFSETQ. CDR3 size: 14 residues. The CDR3 region is CASSFTVSTDTQYF. The DNA for the CDR3 is TGCGCCAGCAGCTTTACGGTGAGCACAGATACGCAGTATTTT.

This chain links TRBV30 with TRBJ1-5; no reliable D call. The CDR3 loop spans 14 amino acids. The germline V and J ends were trimmed by 3 bases and 0 bases, with 9 bases remaining between them. The germline gives CDR1 GTSNPN, CDR2 SVGIG (reference sequence). The CDR3 DNA sequence: TGTGCCTGGAGCCCGGGTGATAGCAATCAGCCCCAGCATTTT. Protein sequence: CAWSPGDSNQPQHF.

This rearrangement joins TRBV12-3 or TRBV12-4 to TRBJ2-1; TRBD1 agrees at 8 bases. The ends lost 4 bases at V and 7 bases at J; junction bases unmatched: 12. The CDR3 runs to 16 residues. CDR3: CASSSPPGQGRNEQFF. The CDR3 DNA is TGTGCCAGCAGTTCCCCCCCCGGACAGGGTCGAAATGAGCAGTTCTTC.

This clonotype was seen more than once but under ten times. V usage is TRBV5-6 and J usage is TRBJ2-7; D remains ambiguous. In germline, CDR1 is SGHDT, CDR2 YYEEEE. Trimming pared 3 bases from V and 5 bases from J, leaving 9 bases between. The CDR3 covers 12 residues. CDR3 protein: CASSSHPHEQYF. Written as DNA, the CDR3 is TGTGCCAGCAGCTCGCATCCGCACGAGCAGTACTTC. The full variable domain, rest sourced from reference TRBV5-6 and TRBJ2-7, is DAGVTQSPTHLIKTRGQQVTLRCSPKSGHDTVSWYQQALGQGPQFIFQYYEEEERQRGNFPDRFSGHQFPNYSSELNVNALLLGDSALYLCASSSHPHEQYFGPGTRLTVT.

This clonotype was recorded many times. V is TRBV5-1 and J is TRBJ2-7, with 7 bases that match TRBD1. V lost 2 bases to trimming and J lost 4 bases; unmatched junction nucleotides: 9. CDR3 length: 15 amino acids. Germline values: CDR1 SGHRS, CDR2 YFSETQ. CDR3 protein: CASSFLRDSMYEQYF. The CDR3 coding sequence is TGCGCCAGCAGCTTTCTCCGGGACAGTATGTACGAGCAGTACTTC.

This clonotype was counted between two and nine times. The chain joins TRBV7-9 to TRBJ1-2, with D maybe TRBD1 (6 bases). CDR3 length: 13 residues. Trimming shortened V by 6 bases and J by 8 bases, and 16 bases separated the two germline ends. Germline values: CDR1 SEHNR, CDR2 FQNEAQ (reference sequence). The CDR3 sequence is CASREDRSQGYTF. As DNA, the CDR3 is TGTGCCAGCAGAGAAGACAGGAGCCAAGGCTACACCTTC.

This clonotype was observed a few times. V usage is TRBV3-1 and J usage is TRBJ2-2, with 7 nucleotides matching TRBD1. Trimming cost V 3 bases and J 0 bases; bases outside gene matches: 7. The CDR3 spans 17 residues. The germline gives CDR1 LGHDT, CDR2 YNNKEL (reference sequence). CDR3 residues: CASSHPGTGANTGELFF. In DNA, the CDR3 is TGTGCCAGCAGCCACCCCGGAACAGGGGCGAACACCGGGGAGCTGTTTTTT.

This clonotype appeared many times. V usage is TRBV29-1 and J usage is TRBJ2-1; 14 bases fit TRBD2. V trimming: 7 bases; J trimming: 7 bases; junction bases outside the gene matches: 3. The CDR3 sequence is 13 residues long. CDR1 is SQVTM and CDR2 is ANQGSEA in the germline V gene. The CDR3 sequence is CSAGTSGRNEQFF. The CDR3 DNA reads TGCAGCGCAGGGACTAGCGGGAGAAATGAGCAGTTCTTC.